Listed below are T cell receptor beta chains from one sample, sequenced in a study of T cell changes during pregnancy in multiple sclerosis. Clones were read by immunoSEQ multiplex PCR, and TCRdb kept only the in-frame ones, dropping some. Here the sample spans 70,000 to 90,000 clones, about 93% being singletons. The sequences come from peripheral blood, collected in the first trimester of pregnancy. The receptors were gathered from a female donor with multiple sclerosis, enrolled in a pregnancy study. Both conserved end residues are part of each CDR3. Fields, in order: V gene, J gene, clone size, CDR3 protein. Some rows mark clone size as missing; the rest say once, few, many or name a class of expanded clone.

>TRBV4-3|TRBJ2-7|.
CASSQDHLAGSAKQYF
>TRBV7-6|TRBJ2-5|.
CASSPRMETQYF
>TRBV6-1|TRBJ2-1|.
CASSLWTGQDEQFF
>TRBV2|TRBJ1-4|.
CATKTAPNEKLFF
>TRBV25-1|TRBJ2-1|.
CASTLTGLNEQFF
>TRBV10-3|TRBJ1-2|.
CAISERTAGYTF
>TRBV2|TRBJ1-2|once
CASSDPTGLSNYGYTF
>TRBV7-9|TRBJ1-3|.
CASSELGGSGNTIYF
>TRBV5-4|TRBJ2-1|.
CASSLVRLVHNEQFF
>TRBV5-1|TRBJ1-1|.
CASSSRGTGNTEAFF
>TRBV14|TRBJ2-5|.
CASSQMRETQYF
>TRBV6-5|TRBJ2-1|.
CASSPRKEEGYEQFF
>TRBV29-1|TRBJ2-1|.
CSVRSSDEQFF
>TRBV7-2|TRBJ1-2|.
CASSPGDRGQTYGYTF
>TRBV11-2|TRBJ2-1|.
CASSSRGGLVDEQFF
>TRBV4-1|TRBJ2-1|.
CASSQPLLAGIYNEQFF
>TRBV2|TRBJ2-5|.
CASSLYTPETQYF
>TRBV6-1|TRBJ2-1|.
CASSETAGVQYNEQFF
>TRBV27|TRBJ2-1|.
CASSFWSGSEQFF
>TRBV7-7|TRBJ2-6|.
CASSPRQGSSGANVLTF
>TRBV5-8|TRBJ1-2|once
CASSLPGQRANYGYTF
>TRBV6-4|TRBJ2-1|once
CASSDSARGIEQFF
>TRBV6-4|TRBJ2-3|.
CASSLTGGTADTQYF
>TRBV7-7|TRBJ2-7|.
CASSFRVSAEQYF
>TRBV5-1|TRBJ2-7|.
CASSLARGRYEQYF
>TRBV7-9|TRBJ2-1|.
CASSSEGTSGRTQSNEQFF
>TRBV27|TRBJ2-1|.
CASSPTAGGTNNEQFF
>TRBV12-5|TRBJ1-2|.
CASGSEAGGYTF
>TRBV7-9|TRBJ2-3|.
CASRLYKGIGYF
>TRBV5-4|TRBJ2-5|.
CASSLDSKWGGETQYF
>TRBV7-8|TRBJ1-2|.
CASSLGHLPNYGYTF
>TRBV7-9|TRBJ2-7|once
CASSRSTPGTSYSYEQYF
>TRBV5-4|TRBJ2-1|.
CASSAAVRPAGPNEQFF
>TRBV6-5|TRBJ2-7|.
CASSYRDRLYEQYF
>TRBV29-1|TRBJ2-7|once
CSVAPGQGSYEQYF
>TRBV6-5|TRBJ2-1|.
CASSYSRGVNEQFF
>TRBV4-1|TRBJ2-7|.
CASSQEEPHLGGQGAKNEQYF